Listed below are T cell receptor beta chains from one sample, sequenced in a study of T cells expressing NK-cell markers. TCRdb re-called the 5' RACE reads and catalogs CDR3 proteins one per entry, DNA excluded. The table lists 300,000 or so distinct CDR3 sequences. The specimen sequenced was blood T cells: a sorted CD56 or NKG2C T cell subset, CD4+ or CD8+ T cells, or bulk PBMC T cells (not recorded which). Receptors were obtained from a woman between 18 and 70 years old in good health. CDR3s include the opening cysteine and the closing phenylalanine or tryptophan.

>TRBV5-1|TRBJ1-5
CASSLAGLGNQPQHF
>TRBV20-1|TRBJ2-3
CSATRGVRLARADTQYF
>TRBV13|TRBJ2-2
CASSPYPTGELFF
>TRBV6-6|TRBJ2-1
CASRGQGFNEQFF
>TRBV6-5|TRBJ2-2
CASSYSRGITGELFF
>TRBV11-2|TRBJ1-6
CASSLGHRDNSPLHF
>TRBV29-1|TRBJ1-1
CSVEVGLGAEAFF
>TRBV7-2|TRBJ1-5
CASSLEVVQPQHF
>TRBV7-2|TRBJ1-2
CASTQSYYGYTF
>TRBV29-1|TRBJ2-3
CSVCETKHTDTQYF
>TRBV4-1|TRBJ2-3
CASSQGTAAQYTDTQYF
>TRBV12-3/TRBV12-4|TRBJ2-4
CASSLAVGYAGQRADKNIQYF
>TRBV20-1|TRBJ2-1
CSGGRYNEQFF
>TRBV12-3/TRBV12-4|TRBJ1-1
CASSLNRNTEAFF
>TRBV20-1|TRBJ1-2
CSATGKGYGYTF
>TRBV20-1|TRBJ2-1
CSARVGERTYNEQFF
>TRBV5-1|TRBJ1-2
CASSLGGTEAYGYTF
>TRBV10-3|TRBJ2-1
CAISEGPDNEQFF
>TRBV15|TRBJ1-4
CATSRDAEATNEKLFF
>TRBV20-1|TRBJ2-7
CSASQPGLVGSYEQYF
>TRBV11-2|TRBJ2-1
CASRANRGGSYNEQFF
>TRBV20-1|TRBJ2-1
CSATPTWGAREQFF
>TRBV5-1|TRBJ2-1
CASSFGRANEQFF
>TRBV20-1|TRBJ2-5
CSAPTPSETQYF
>TRBV5-1|TRBJ2-1
CASSLSGGPSYNEQFF
>TRBV7-8|TRBJ2-3
CASSLAFRATTDTQYF
>TRBV5-1|TRBJ1-1
CASSPEGTKNTEAFF
>TRBV12-3/TRBV12-4|TRBJ2-1
CASSFATGPYNEQFF
>TRBV13|TRBJ2-3
CASSAWTSGRSTDTQYF
>TRBV7-9|TRBJ1-2
CASSTGTEGYTF
>TRBV2|TRBJ1-4
CASSPDPSTNEKLFF
>TRBV5-1|TRBJ1-1
CASSLDRLGAFF
>TRBV20-1|TRBJ2-5
CSARDGAGEETQYF
>TRBV5-1|TRBJ2-3
CASSASGFTDTQYF
>TRBV5-1|TRBJ2-5
CASSFPGETQYF
>TRBV20-1|TRBJ1-4
CSARDLLATNEKLFF
>TRBV29-1|TRBJ2-7
CSVNRGGGEQYF
>TRBV7-2|TRBJ2-7
CASSLWDSEQYF
>TRBV20-1|TRBJ2-1
CSASRGSENEQFF
>TRBV29-1|TRBJ1-1
CSVGGPTNTEAFF
>TRBV20-1|TRBJ1-1
CSTGRNTEAFF
>TRBV5-5|TRBJ2-2
CASSQAPQGGTGELFF
>TRBV11-1|TRBJ1-1
CASSLQRQKGNLNTEAFF